This T cell receptor (beta chain) appears in the sequencing data of a study of blood T cells in healthy people across ages. Findings and limits, study-wide: The authors considered diversity estimates from one million T cells to be underestimates.

As for this clonotype: Its specificity is not known.

For the second PCR, which ran for about 6 to 11 cycles, a sample-barcoded 5' primer and a J-beta primer mix were used. In TCRdb, the 5' RACE reads were re-called with MiXCR into one record per CDR3 protein. The sample comprises over 1,300,000 distinct CDR3 sequences, approximately 59% of which are singletons, and 6.5% to 8.5% rests with the top ten. From germline, CDR1 is SGHTA and CDR2 FQGNSA. There are 15 residues in the CDR3. This clonotype was obtained from a man between 18 and 29 years old in good health. The sample consisted of blood. This rearrangement joins TRBV7-2 to TRBJ2-7, with D perhaps TRBD1 or TRBD2 (5 bases each). The DNA end lines up better with TRBJ2-5; the J call may be wrong. CDR3 in DNA: TGTGCCAGCAGCTTAGAAGTCTACAGGAGGGAGACCCAGTACTTC. Translating gives CASSLEVYRRETQYF.